This T cell receptor (beta chain) comes out of a study of radiation and T cells in renal cell carcinoma (TCRdb year 2020). Regarding the research as a whole: In total, some 50 samples underwent TCR beta sequencing: around 25 tumors plus 27 peripheral blood samples. The final blood draw was performed at 4 weeks after radiation, at the same time as nephrectomy. A total of roughly 4 million unique CDR3 nucleotide sequences, encoding 2,500,000 or so unique CDR3 amino acid sequences, were found across all 50 or so samples. The research as a whole found: No pretreatment tumor biopsies were available, so the baseline intratumoral presence of clonotypes could not be determined. In blood, the top tumor clonotypes increased between baseline and 2 weeks post-radiation and then shrank by 4 weeks, which suggests that tumor-resident clones expanded only transiently. Dynamics of the blood repertoire were not tracked past 4 weeks after treatment. Effects of radiation dose or scheduling on the TCR repertoire could not be addressed with the single-armed trial design.

Trimming at the junction amounts to 4 bases on V and 1 base on J, and the germline ends lie 7 bases apart. The CDR3, from cysteine to phenylalanine, totals 13 residues. Just the 39-base CDR3 DNA is kept, in frame starting at base 1. The germline V gene (reference sequence) provides CDR1 LNHNV and CDR2 YYDKDF. This clone occurred a few times. The target of this receptor is not known. No base quality information exists; no much larger clone differs at one position. What the time point label conveys for this sample: blood 4 weeks post-SBRT, at nephrectomy. The sample's treatment or condition label, in plain terms: 15 Gy SBRT to primary tumor, nephrectomy 4 weeks later. The samples were obtained from a clinical trial, where primary renal cell carcinomas were treated with 15 Gy stereotactic body radiation therapy and then removed by nephrectomy 4 weeks afterward. To follow tumor-enriched clonotypes, serial peripheral blood was collected from radiation-treated patients at baseline and at 2 weeks and 4 weeks after SBRT. Renal cell carcinoma with clear cell pathology was present in all patients. The QIAamp DNA Blood Mini Kit (Qiagen) was used to prepare genomic DNA for TCR sequencing. Only samples passing all quality control checks were included in the analyses.

TCR beta libraries were generated from genomic DNA with the immunoSEQ kit, following the manufacturer's recommendations. To prepare the libraries, a first multiplex PCR with proprietary primers was run, followed by a second PCR that added unique barcodes, and a bead cleanup was done after each round. A kit-provided positive control reaction and a negative control reaction were included in every sample batch. The final libraries were assessed on an Agilent 4200 TapeStation D1000 ScreenTape, pooled by volume, and quantified by qPCR. An Illumina NextSeq500 fitted with a MidOutput 150-cycle cartridge performed the sequencing, running 156 Read1 cycles and 15 Index1 cycles with the kit's custom primers. The pooled library was loaded at 1.0 pM, with an approximately 20% PhiX control spiked in. The study's processing was this. Vendor-processed data were analyzed in R, with a clonotype defined as all T cells sharing the same CDR3 nucleotide sequence. In the clone abundance analyses, frequencies were normalized to the 10,000 most abundant clones in each sample. Public T cell clones, which averaged fewer than five per sample, were excluded before analysis. An abundance difference of at least 32-fold between compartments was the criterion for calling clonotypes tumor-enriched or baseline blood-enriched. A beta-binomial differential abundance model was used to identify clonotypes that were expanded or contracted between blood time points. Tumor-blood repertoire similarity was measured with the Baroni-Urbani and Buser coefficient, and group comparisons used two-tailed Wilcoxon tests in R. Not all clones reach the TCRdb copy of this immuneACCESS table, which keeps in-frame sequences only. Checked studies attribute under half of the gap to unresolved V genes and leave the rest unexplained. V and J calls and clone size are those listed in that table; D and trimming were worked out from the DNA. Counted in this sample were about 83,000 clones; over 65% of them appeared once. Roughly 2.2% of the sample is held by the ten biggest clonotypes.

The V and J genes are TRBV15 and TRBJ1-1; no D segment can be confidently identified. The origin of this receptor is a woman aged 55-69 years with renal cell carcinoma. The sample consisted of blood, taken from a patient whose treatment included radiotherapy and nephrectomy. The nucleotide sequence reads as follows: TGTGCCACCAGCACCCGGTGGAACACTGAAGCTTTCTTT. Its translation is CATSTRWNTEAFF.